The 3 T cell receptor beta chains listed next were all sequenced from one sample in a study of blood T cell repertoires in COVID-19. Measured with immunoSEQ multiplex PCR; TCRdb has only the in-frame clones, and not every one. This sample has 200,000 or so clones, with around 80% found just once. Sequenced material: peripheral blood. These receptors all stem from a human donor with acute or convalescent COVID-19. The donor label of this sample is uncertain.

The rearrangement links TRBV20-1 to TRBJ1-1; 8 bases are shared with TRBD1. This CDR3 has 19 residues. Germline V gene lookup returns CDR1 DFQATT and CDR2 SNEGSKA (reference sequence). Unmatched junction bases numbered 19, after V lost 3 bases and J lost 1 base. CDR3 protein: CSASSGDRRLGVRNTEAFF. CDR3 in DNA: TGCAGTGCTAGTTCCGGGGACAGGCGACTGGGGGTACGGAACACTGAAGCTTTCTTT.

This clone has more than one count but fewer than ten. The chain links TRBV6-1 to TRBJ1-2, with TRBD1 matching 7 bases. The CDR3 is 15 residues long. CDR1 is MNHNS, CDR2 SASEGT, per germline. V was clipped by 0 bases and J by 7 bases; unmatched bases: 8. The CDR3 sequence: CASSEARTGLGGYTF. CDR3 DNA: TGTGCCAGCAGTGAAGCGCGGACAGGCCTGGGTGGCTACACCTTC.

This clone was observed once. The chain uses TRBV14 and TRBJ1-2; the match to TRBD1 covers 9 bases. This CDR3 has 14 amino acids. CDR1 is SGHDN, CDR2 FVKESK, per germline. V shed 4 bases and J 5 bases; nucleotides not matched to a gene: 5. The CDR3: CASSRPGQGYGYTF. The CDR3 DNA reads TGTGCCAGCAGCCGTCCGGGACAGGGTTATGGCTACACCTTC.